Listed below are T cell receptor beta chains from one sample, sequenced in a study of T cells in Graves' hyperthyroidism and ophthalmopathy. One entry per CDR3 protein results from TCRdb running MiXCR on the multiplex PCR reads. The sample includes 300,000 to 450,000 distinct CDR3 sequences, roughly 14% seen only once; the top ten take 25% to 35%. The sequenced sample consisted of blood. These receptors all come from a woman aged 18-29 years with Graves' hyperthyroidism that later progressed to Graves' ophthalmopathy. Both conserved end residues are part of each CDR3. D genes are given only for firm matches. Clone size, where shown, is once, few, many, or a class for clones that have expanded.

J gene: TRBJ1-3
clone size: many
V gene: TRBV12-3/TRBV12-4
D gene: -
CDR3 DNA: TGTGCCAGCAGTTTCTGGCTCCTTGAAAGTGGAAACACCATATATTTT
CDR3 protein: CASSFWLLESGNTIYF

J gene: TRBJ2-1
clone size: many
V gene: TRBV28
D gene: TRBD1
CDR3 DNA: TGTGCCAGCAGTAAGGACAGGGGTTACAATGAGCAGTTCTTC
CDR3 protein: CASSKDRGYNEQFF

J gene: TRBJ2-7
clone size: many
V gene: TRBV20-1
D gene: TRBD2
CDR3 DNA: TGCAGTGCAGCGGGAGATTGGTCCTACGAGCAGTACTTC
CDR3 protein: CSAAGDWSYEQYF

J gene: TRBJ1-1
clone size: many
V gene: TRBV28
D gene: -
CDR3 DNA: TGTGCCAGCAGTTTCCAGGGTGTAGGAACTGAAGCTTTCTTT
CDR3 protein: CASSFQGVGTEAFF

J gene: TRBJ2-2
clone size: few
V gene: TRBV12-3/TRBV12-4
D gene: -
CDR3 DNA: TGTGCCAGCAGTTTAGAGGCGCCGCCCGGGGAGCTGTTTTTT
CDR3 protein: CASSLEAPPGELFF

J gene: TRBJ2-2
clone size: few
V gene: TRBV15
D gene: -
CDR3 DNA: TGTGCCACCAGCAGAGATCGCGTGGGGTCCGGGGAGCTGTTTTTT
CDR3 protein: CATSRDRVGSGELFF

J gene: TRBJ1-2
clone size: few
V gene: TRBV28
D gene: TRBD1
CDR3 DNA: TGTGCCAGCAGTGGACGGGACAGGGGTGGCTACACCTTC
CDR3 protein: CASSGRDRGGYTF

J gene: TRBJ2-2
clone size: few
V gene: TRBV29-1
D gene: -
CDR3 DNA: TGCAGCGTACCCGACTTCACCGGGGAGCTGTTTTTT
CDR3 protein: CSVPDFTGELFF

J gene: TRBJ2-7
clone size: many
V gene: TRBV20-1
D gene: TRBD2
CDR3 DNA: TGCAGTGCTAGAGGGGGGGGGGTCTACGAGCAGTACTTC
CDR3 protein: CSARGGGVYEQYF

J gene: TRBJ2-1
clone size: many
V gene: TRBV7-9
D gene: TRBD2
CDR3 DNA: TGTGCCAGCAGCTTAGCGGGACTAGCGGGACGGTACAATGAGCAGTTCTTC
CDR3 protein: CASSLAGLAGRYNEQFF

J gene: TRBJ1-2
clone size: many
V gene: TRBV7-2
D gene: TRBD1
CDR3 DNA: TGTGCCAGCAGAGCAGGGGGCGCAGGCTATGGCTACACCTTC
CDR3 protein: CASRAGGAGYGYTF

J gene: TRBJ1-3
clone size: few
V gene: TRBV6-1
D gene: -
CDR3 DNA: TGTGCCAGCAGTGAAATTGGGTACTCTGGAAACACCATATATTTT
CDR3 protein: CASSEIGYSGNTIYF

J gene: TRBJ1-6
clone size: few
V gene: TRBV27
D gene: -
CDR3 DNA: TGTGCCAGCAGTTCAGACCCAGCCTCAGTTAATTCACCCCTCCACTTT
CDR3 protein: CASSSDPASVNSPLHF

J gene: TRBJ2-1
clone size: many
V gene: TRBV7-9
D gene: TRBD2
CDR3 DNA: TGTGCCAGCAGCGATCCCCTAGCGGGAGGGCCAGATGAGCAGTTCTTC
CDR3 protein: CASSDPLAGGPDEQFF

J gene: TRBJ2-1
clone size: -
V gene: TRBV3-1
D gene: -
CDR3 DNA: TGTGCCAGCTCAGGGCTGGGCTCCTACAATGAGCAGTTCTTC
CDR3 protein: CASSGLGSYNEQFF

J gene: TRBJ2-7
clone size: -
V gene: TRBV6-1
D gene: -
CDR3 DNA: TGTGCCAGCAGTGAGGCGGGGTCTGGCCCGTACGAGCAGTACTTC
CDR3 protein: CASSEAGSGPYEQYF

J gene: TRBJ1-5
clone size: many
V gene: TRBV15
D gene: -
CDR3 DNA: TGTGCCACCAGCAGAGATCTTCAGCCCCAGCATTTT
CDR3 protein: CATSRDLQPQHF

J gene: TRBJ2-1
clone size: few
V gene: TRBV4-2
D gene: -
CDR3 DNA: TGTGCCAGCAGCCAAGATATCATTAGCAAACTCAACTCCTACAATGAGCAGTTCTTC
CDR3 protein: CASSQDIISKLNSYNEQFF

J gene: TRBJ2-7
clone size: many
V gene: TRBV28
D gene: -
CDR3 DNA: TGTGCCAGCAGTATGGAGGGCCAGGGGTACGAGCAGTACTTC
CDR3 protein: CASSMEGQGYEQYF

J gene: TRBJ2-7
clone size: -
V gene: TRBV6-2/TRBV6-3
D gene: TRBD2
CDR3 DNA: TGTGCCAGCAGTGTCTTAGCGGGAGGCTACAATGAGCAGTACTTC
CDR3 protein: CASSVLAGGYNEQYF

J gene: TRBJ1-1
clone size: many
V gene: TRBV27
D gene: -
CDR3 DNA: TGTGCCAGCAGTTTAAGACCGGACACTGAAGCTTTCTTT
CDR3 protein: CASSLRPDTEAFF

J gene: TRBJ2-7
clone size: many
V gene: TRBV6-1
D gene: TRBD1
CDR3 DNA: TGTGCCAGCCGGGACAGGGACCACGAGCAGTACTTC
CDR3 protein: CASRDRDHEQYF